This TCR beta chain is from a study of CD8 T cells in Susac syndrome. From germline, CDR1 is DFQATT and CDR2 SNEGSKA (reference sequence). There are 13 residues in the CDR3. Trimming cost V 6 bases and J 4 bases; bases outside gene matches: 6. cDNA came from around 0.5 to 1 ug RNA primed by random hexamers. immunoSEQ multiplex PCR amplified TCR beta CDR3 across 54 Vbeta, 13 Jbeta. TCRdb reprocessed the immunoSEQ multiplex PCR reads with MiXCR, giving one entry per CDR3 protein. The table includes around 150,000 distinct CDR3 sequences, approximately 96% detected once. The material sequenced was CD4+ T cells from PBMCs. V gene TRBV20-1 combines with J gene TRBJ2-7, with 10 bases identical to TRBD1. This receptor was identified in a human donor with multiple sclerosis. The CDR3 spells CSAASGQGYEQYF. As DNA, the CDR3 is TGCAGTGCCGCTTCGGGACAGGGGTACGAGCAGTACTTC.